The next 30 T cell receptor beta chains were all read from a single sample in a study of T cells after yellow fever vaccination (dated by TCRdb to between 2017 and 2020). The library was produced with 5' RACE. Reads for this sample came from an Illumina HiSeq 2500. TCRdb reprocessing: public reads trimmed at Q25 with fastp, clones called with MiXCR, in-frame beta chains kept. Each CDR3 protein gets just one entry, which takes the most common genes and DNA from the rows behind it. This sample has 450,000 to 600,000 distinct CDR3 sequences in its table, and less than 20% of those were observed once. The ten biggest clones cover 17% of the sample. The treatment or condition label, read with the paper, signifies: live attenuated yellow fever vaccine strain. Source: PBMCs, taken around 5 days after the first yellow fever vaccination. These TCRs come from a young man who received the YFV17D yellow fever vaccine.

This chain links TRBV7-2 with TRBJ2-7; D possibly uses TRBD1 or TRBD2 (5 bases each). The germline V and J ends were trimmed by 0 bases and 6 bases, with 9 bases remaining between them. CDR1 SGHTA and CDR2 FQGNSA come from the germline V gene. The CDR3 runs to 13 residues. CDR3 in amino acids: CASSLAPGTEQYV. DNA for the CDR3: TGTGCCAGCAGCTTAGCGCCAGGGACCGAGCAGTACGTC.

CDR3: CSVENYNEQFF. Written as DNA, the CDR3 is TGCAGCGTTGAAAATTACAATGAGCAGTTCTTC. The gene calls are TRBV29-1 and TRBJ2-1; no reliable D call. The germline V and J ends were trimmed by 2 bases and 4 bases, with 3 bases remaining between them. The germline gives CDR1 SQVTM, CDR2 ANQGSEA. This CDR3 region has 11 residues.

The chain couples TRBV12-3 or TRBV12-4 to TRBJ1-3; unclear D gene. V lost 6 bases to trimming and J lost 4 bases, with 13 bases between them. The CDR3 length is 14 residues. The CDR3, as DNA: TGTGCCAGCAGCCCGGTCGACCCAGGAAACACCATATATTTT. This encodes CASSPVDPGNTIYF.

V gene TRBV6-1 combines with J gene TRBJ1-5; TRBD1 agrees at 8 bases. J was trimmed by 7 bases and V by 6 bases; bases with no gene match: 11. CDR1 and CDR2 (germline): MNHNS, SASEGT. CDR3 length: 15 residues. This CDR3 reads CASRGTGGGRQPQHF. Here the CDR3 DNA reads TGTGCCAGCAGGGGAACAGGGGGGGGAAGGCAGCCCCAGCATTTT.

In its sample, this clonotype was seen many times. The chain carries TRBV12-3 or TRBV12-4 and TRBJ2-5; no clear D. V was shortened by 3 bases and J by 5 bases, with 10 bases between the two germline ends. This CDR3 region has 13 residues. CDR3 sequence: CASSFDSAETQYF. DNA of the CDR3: TGTGCCAGCAGTTTCGACTCTGCGGAGACCCAGTACTTC.

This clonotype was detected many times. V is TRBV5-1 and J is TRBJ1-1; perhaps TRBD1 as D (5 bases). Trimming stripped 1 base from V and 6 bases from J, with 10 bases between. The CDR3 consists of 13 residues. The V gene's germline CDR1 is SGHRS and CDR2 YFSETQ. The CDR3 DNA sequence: TGCGCCAGCAGCTTGAGGGGACGAGCTGAAGCTTTCTTT. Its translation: CASSLRGRAEAFF.

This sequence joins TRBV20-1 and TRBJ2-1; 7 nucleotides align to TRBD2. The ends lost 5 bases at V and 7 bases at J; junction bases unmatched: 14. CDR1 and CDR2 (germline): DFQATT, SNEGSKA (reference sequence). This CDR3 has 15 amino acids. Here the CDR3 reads CSAGLRLARPNEQFF. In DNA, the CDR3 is TGCAGTGCTGGATTACGACTAGCCCGTCCGAATGAGCAGTTCTTC.

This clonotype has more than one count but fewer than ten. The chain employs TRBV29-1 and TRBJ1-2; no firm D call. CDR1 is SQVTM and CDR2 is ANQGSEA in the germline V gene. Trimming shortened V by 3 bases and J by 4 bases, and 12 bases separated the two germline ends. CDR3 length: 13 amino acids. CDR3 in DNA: TGCAGCGTTGAGTATACGGTACCCTATGGCTACACCTTC. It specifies CSVEYTVPYGYTF. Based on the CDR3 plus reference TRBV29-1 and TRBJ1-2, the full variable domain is SAVISQKPSRDICQRGTSLTIQCQVDSQVTMMFWYRQQPGQSLTLIATANQGSEATYESGFVIDKFPISRPNLTFSTLTVSNMSPEDSSIYLCSVEYTVPYGYTFGSGTRLTVV.

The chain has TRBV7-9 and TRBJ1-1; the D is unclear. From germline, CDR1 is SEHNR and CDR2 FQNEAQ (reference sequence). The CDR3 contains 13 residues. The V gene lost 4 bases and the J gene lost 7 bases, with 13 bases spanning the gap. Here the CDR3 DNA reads TGTGCCAGCAGCTCGCCACCCGAGGGTGAAGCTTTCTTT. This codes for CASSSPPEGEAFF.

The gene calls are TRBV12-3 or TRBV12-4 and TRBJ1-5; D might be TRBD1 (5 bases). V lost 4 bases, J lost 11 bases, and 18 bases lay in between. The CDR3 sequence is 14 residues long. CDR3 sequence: CASSWGLRGESQHF. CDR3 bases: TGTGCCAGCAGTTGGGGGTTAAGAGGAGAGTCCCAGCATTTT.

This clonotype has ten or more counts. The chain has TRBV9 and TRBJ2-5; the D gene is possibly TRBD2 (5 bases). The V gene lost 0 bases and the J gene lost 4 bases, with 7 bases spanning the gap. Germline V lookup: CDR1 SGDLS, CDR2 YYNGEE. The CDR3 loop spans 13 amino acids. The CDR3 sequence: CASSVAEAETQYF. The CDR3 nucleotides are TGTGCCAGCAGCGTAGCGGAGGCAGAGACCCAGTACTTC.

The CDR3 coding sequence is TGCAGCGTTGAAGATGCAGGAATGAACACTGAAGCTTTCTTT. It is translated as CSVEDAGMNTEAFF. This chain joins TRBV29-1 and TRBJ1-1; no reliable D call. Germline-derived CDR1 and CDR2 are SQVTM and ANQGSEA. Trimming removed 0 bases from V and 0 bases from J, with 8 bases in between. The CDR3 has 14 amino acids.

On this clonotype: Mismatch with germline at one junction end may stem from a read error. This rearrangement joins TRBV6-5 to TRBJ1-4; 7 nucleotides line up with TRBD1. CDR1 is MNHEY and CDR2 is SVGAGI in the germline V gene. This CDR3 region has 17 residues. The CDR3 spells CASSHSLQGTATKKLFF. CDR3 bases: TGTGCCAGCAGTCACTCCCTACAGGGGACAGCAACTAAAAAACTGTTTTTT.

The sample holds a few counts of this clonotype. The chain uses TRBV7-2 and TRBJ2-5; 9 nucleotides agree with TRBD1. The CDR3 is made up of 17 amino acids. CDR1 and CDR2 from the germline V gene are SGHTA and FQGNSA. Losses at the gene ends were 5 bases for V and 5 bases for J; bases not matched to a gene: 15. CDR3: CASSGLTGTGSMETQYF. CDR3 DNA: TGTGCCAGCAGCGGCCTAACCGGGACAGGGTCGATGGAGACCCAGTACTTC.

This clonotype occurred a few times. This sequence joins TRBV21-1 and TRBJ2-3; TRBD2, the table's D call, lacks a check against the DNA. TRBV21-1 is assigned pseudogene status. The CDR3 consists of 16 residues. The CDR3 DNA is TGTGCCAGCAGCAATAGTCGAGGGCAGGGCCCTGATACGCAGTATTTT. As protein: CASSNSRGQGPDTQYF.

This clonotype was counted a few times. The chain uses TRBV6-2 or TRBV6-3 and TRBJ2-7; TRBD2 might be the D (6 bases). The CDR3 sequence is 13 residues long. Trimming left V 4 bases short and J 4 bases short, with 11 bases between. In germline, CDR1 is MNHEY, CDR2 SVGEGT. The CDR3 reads CASSFGSVYEQYF. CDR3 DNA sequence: TGTGCCAGCAGTTTCGGGAGTGTGTACGAGCAGTACTTC.

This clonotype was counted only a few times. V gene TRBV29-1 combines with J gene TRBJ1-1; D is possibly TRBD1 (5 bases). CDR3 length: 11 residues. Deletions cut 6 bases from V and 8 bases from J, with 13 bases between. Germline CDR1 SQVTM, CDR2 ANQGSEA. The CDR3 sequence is CSVGTELEAFF. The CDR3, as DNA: TGCAGCGTGGGGACTGAGTTGGAAGCTTTCTTT.

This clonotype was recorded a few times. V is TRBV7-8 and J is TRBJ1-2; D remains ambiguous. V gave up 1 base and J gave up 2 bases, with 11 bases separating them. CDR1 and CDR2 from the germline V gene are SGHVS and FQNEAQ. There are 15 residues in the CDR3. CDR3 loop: CASSLVGIGNYGYTF. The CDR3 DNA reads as TGTGCCAGCAGCTTAGTTGGAATCGGGAACTATGGCTACACCTTC. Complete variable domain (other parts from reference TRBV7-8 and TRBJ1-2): GAGVSQSPRYKVAKRGQDVALRCDPISGHVSLFWYQQALGQGPEFLTYFQNEAQLDKSGLPSDRFFAERPEGSVSTLKIQRTQQEDSAVYLCASSLVGIGNYGYTFGSGTRLTVV.

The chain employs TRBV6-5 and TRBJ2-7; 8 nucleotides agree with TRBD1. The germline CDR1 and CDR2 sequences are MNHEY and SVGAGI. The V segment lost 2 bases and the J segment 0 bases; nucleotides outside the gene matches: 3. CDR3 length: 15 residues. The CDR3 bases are TGTGCCAGCAGTTACGCAGGGGGCCTCTCCTACGAGCAGTACTTC. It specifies CASSYAGGLSYEQYF.

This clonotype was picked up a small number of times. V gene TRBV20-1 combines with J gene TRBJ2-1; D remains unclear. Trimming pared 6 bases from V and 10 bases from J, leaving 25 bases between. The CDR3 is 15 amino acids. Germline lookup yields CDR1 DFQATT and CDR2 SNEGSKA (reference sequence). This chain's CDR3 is CSAPPRRLGKREQFF. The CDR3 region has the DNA TGCAGTGCCCCCCCCAGAAGACTGGGAAAGAGAGAGCAGTTCTTC.

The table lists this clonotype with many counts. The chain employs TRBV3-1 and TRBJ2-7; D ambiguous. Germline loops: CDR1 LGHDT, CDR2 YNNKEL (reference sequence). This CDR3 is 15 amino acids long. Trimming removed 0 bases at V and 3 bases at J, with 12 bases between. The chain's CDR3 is CASSQDNIPDYEQYF. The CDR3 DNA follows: TGTGCCAGCAGCCAAGATAATATCCCAGACTACGAGCAGTACTTC.

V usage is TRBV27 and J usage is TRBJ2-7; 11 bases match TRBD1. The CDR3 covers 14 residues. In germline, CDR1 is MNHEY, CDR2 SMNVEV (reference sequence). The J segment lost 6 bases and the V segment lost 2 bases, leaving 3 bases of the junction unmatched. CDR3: CASSLGQGAAEQYV. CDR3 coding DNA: TGTGCCAGCAGTTTAGGACAGGGGGCGGCCGAGCAGTACGTC.

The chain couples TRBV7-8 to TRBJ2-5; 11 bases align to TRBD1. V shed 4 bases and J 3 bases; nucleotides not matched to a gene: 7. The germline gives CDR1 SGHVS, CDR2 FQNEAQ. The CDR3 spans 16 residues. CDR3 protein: CASSWGQGDSKETQYF. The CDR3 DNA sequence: TGTGCCAGCAGCTGGGGACAGGGGGATTCTAAAGAGACCCAGTACTTC.

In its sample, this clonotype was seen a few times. The chain's CDR3 is CASSNGQGFEQYF. The CDR3 DNA reads as TGTGCCAGCAGCAACGGACAGGGCTTCGAGCAGTACTTC. The J gene is TRBJ2-7, the V gene TRBV9, with TRBD1 matching over 8 bases. Germline V gives CDR1 SGDLS, CDR2 YYNGEE. V was pared by 4 bases and J by 6 bases, with 6 bases of the junction left unmatched. This CDR3 comprises 13 residues.

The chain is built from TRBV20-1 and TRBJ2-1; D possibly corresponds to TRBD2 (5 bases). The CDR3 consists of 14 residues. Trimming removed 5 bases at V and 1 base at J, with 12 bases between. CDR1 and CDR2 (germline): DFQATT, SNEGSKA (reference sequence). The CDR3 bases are TGCAGTGCTCGTCGTTCGGGGTCCTACAATGAGCAGTTCTTC. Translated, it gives CSARRSGSYNEQFF.

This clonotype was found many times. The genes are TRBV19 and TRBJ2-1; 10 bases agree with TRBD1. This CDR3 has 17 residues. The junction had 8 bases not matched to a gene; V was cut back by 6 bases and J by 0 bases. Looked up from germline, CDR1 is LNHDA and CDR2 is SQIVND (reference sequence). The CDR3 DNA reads TGTGCCAGTAGCTACAGAGGGACAGGGGACTCCTACAATGAGCAGTTCTTC. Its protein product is CASSYRGTGDSYNEQFF.

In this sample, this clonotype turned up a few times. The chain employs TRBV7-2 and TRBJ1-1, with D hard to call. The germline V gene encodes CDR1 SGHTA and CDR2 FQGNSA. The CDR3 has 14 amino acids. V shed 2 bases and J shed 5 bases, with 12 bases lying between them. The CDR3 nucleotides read TGTGCCAGCAGCTTACCAGGTCTAGGGACTGAAGCTTTCTTT. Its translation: CASSLPGLGTEAFF.

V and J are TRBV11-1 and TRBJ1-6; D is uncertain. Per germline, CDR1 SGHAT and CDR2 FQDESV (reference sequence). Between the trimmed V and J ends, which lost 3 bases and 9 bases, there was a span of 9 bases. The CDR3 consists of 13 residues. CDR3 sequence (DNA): TGTGCCAGCAGCTTTGGGGTTCGTTCACCCCTCCACTTT. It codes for CASSFGVRSPLHF.

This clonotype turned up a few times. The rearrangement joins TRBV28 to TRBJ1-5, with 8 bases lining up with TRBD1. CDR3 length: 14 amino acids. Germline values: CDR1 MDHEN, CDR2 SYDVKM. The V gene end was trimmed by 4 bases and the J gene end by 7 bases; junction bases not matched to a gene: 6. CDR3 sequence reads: CASSSPDRVQPQHF. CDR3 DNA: TGTGCCAGCAGTTCCCCGGACAGGGTCCAGCCCCAGCATTTT.

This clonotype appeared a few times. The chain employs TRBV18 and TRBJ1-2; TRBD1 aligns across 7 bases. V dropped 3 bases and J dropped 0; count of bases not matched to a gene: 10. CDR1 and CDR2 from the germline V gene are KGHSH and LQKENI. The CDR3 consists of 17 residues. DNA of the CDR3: TGTGCCAGCTCACCGCCCGGGACAGTGGAGGCTAACTATGGCTACACCTTC. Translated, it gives CASSPPGTVEANYGYTF.